This TCR beta chain stems from a study of regulatory T cells in long-lasting Graves disease. iRepertoire HTBI primers and Arm-PCR of CDR3 regions built TCR beta libraries. TCRdb called the multiplex PCR reads again in MiXCR, with one record for every CDR3 protein. The table records 500,000 to 700,000 distinct CDR3 sequences, 25% to 35% of them present only once. As for time point: persistent/refractory GD, antithyroid drugs over 5 years with positive TRAb. RNA isolated from PBMCs was used to make the TCR library. Per the germline V gene, CDR1 is SGHNT and CDR2 is YYREEE (reference sequence). V dropped 3 bases and J dropped 5 bases, with 14 bases sitting between them. The length of the CDR3 is 14 residues. Findings and caveats of the study: Fewer public clonotypes were shared by new patients (around 990) than by persistent patients (about 3,000).

Remarks on this clonotype: Its antigen is currently unknown.

The specimen comprised peripheral blood mononuclear cells (PBMCs), sampled when the disease was refractory, from a patient treated with antithyroid drugs. The rearrangement uses TRBV5-4 and TRBJ1-1, with no clear D. The clonotype comes from a female donor with Graves disease. The CDR3 coding sequence is TGTGCCAGCAGCTCGGATATGTCGTCGACTGAAGCTTTCTTT. Protein sequence: CASSSDMSSTEAFF.